These T cell receptor beta chains were read from a single sample in a study of T-cell memory formation after mild COVID-19. TCRdb analysed the 5' RACE reads with MiXCR anew, one entry per CDR3 protein. The sample contains roughly 220,000 distinct CDR3 sequences, around 8.8% of which appear only once. Sequenced sample: PBMCs or a T cell subset sorted from them (not recorded which). The receptor source for this set is a man younger than 30 who had mild COVID-19 (a few samples of this study predate the infection). Cell type and time point are not known. Each CDR3 is given with its conserved first and last residue. The D gene is left open where the match is weak. Clone size, where shown, is once, few, many, or a class for clones that have expanded.

TRBV18	many	TRBJ2-7	TRBD1	CASSPGTGSYEQYF	TGTGCCAGCTCGCCCGGGACAGGTTCCTACGAGCAGTACTTC
TRBV15	few	TRBJ2-5	TRBD1	CATSSLNRGGPPSRETQYF	TGTGCCACCAGCAGTCTTAACAGGGGCGGACCGCCTTCCCGGGAGACCCAGTACTTC
TRBV6-6	NA	TRBJ1-1	NA	CASSSPQGMRTEAFF	TGTGCCAGCAGTTCCCCCCAGGGGATGAGGACTGAAGCTTTCTTT
TRBV6-6	NA	TRBJ2-2	TRBD1	CASSYEGALTGELFF	TGTGCCAGCAGTTACGAGGGGGCGCTAACCGGGGAGCTGTTTTTT
TRBV10-3	few	TRBJ2-3	NA	CAISAPGTDTQYF	TGTGCCATCAGTGCCCCAGGCACAGATACGCAGTATTTT
TRBV9	NA	TRBJ1-1	NA	CASSVVRRVEDTEAFF	TGTGCCAGCAGCGTAGTCCGACGGGTGGAGGACACTGAAGCTTTCTTT
TRBV30	NA	TRBJ1-2	NA	CAWSDDGRGHGYTF	TGTGCCTGGAGTGACGACGGACGCGGACATGGCTACACCTTC
TRBV7-2	few	TRBJ2-3	NA	CASSTQGGDTQYF	TGTGCCAGCAGTACTCAGGGAGGAGATACGCAGTATTTT
TRBV5-1	NA	TRBJ1-1	TRBD1	CASSLSGQEEAFF	TGCGCCAGCAGCTTGTCCGGACAGGAGGAAGCTTTCTTT
TRBV7-9	many	TRBJ1-3	NA	CASSFTGTGNTIYF	TGTGCCAGCAGCTTCACAGGGACTGGAAACACCATATATTTT
TRBV6-2/TRBV6-3	NA	TRBJ1-2	NA	CASSPSAGASGYTF	TGTGCCAGCAGTCCCTCGGCAGGCGCCTCTGGCTACACCTTC
TRBV20-1	few	TRBJ2-3	NA	CSARDPQRTQYF	TGCAGTGCTAGAGATCCACAGCGGACGCAGTATTTT
TRBV15	few	TRBJ1-1	NA	CATSSTGAGTEAFF	TGTGCCACCAGCAGCACCGGCGCGGGGACTGAAGCTTTCTTT
TRBV28	NA	TRBJ2-1	TRBD2	CASSPASRTSGYYNEQFF	TGTGCCAGCAGCCCTGCGAGTAGGACTAGCGGGTACTACAATGAGCAGTTCTTC
TRBV7-2	many	TRBJ2-1	NA	CASSQSQNEQFF	TGTGCCAGCAGCCAATCCCAAAATGAGCAGTTCTTC
TRBV4-3	few	TRBJ2-5	NA	CASSQEVGNQETQYF	TGCGCCAGCAGCCAAGAGGTGGGAAACCAAGAGACCCAGTACTTC
TRBV3-1	few	TRBJ1-1	NA	CASSRHGGTEAFF	TGTGCCAGCAGTCGACATGGGGGGACTGAAGCTTTCTTT
TRBV18	NA	TRBJ1-2	NA	CASSPQASESSRYTF	TGTGCCAGCTCACCACAGGCCTCCGAATCCTCTCGCTACACCTTC
TRBV7-3	many	TRBJ1-1	NA	CASSLMGGTEAFF	TGTGCCAGCAGCTTAATGGGGGGCACTGAAGCTTTCTTT
TRBV18	few	TRBJ1-2	NA	CASSPADSPRGYTF	TGTGCCAGCTCACCAGCGGACAGTCCGAGGGGCTACACCTTC
TRBV12-3/TRBV12-4	few	TRBJ2-4	NA	CASRFDAGTVKNIQYF	TGTGCCAGCAGATTCGATGCGGGGACAGTCAAAAACATTCAGTACTTC
TRBV18	few	TRBJ2-1	TRBD2	CASSPGTSVNEQFF	TGTGCCAGCTCACCGGGGACTAGCGTCAATGAGCAGTTCTTC
TRBV4-2	NA	TRBJ2-3	TRBD2	CASSQDLAGGPDTQYF	TGTGCCAGCAGCCAAGACTTAGCGGGGGGGCCGGATACGCAGTATTTT
TRBV6-5	NA	TRBJ2-7	NA	CASSPLGLSSYEQYF	TGTGCCAGCAGCCCCCTGGGGCTCAGCTCCTACGAGCAGTACTTC
TRBV4-3	many	TRBJ2-5	NA	CASSQDWQRQETQYF	TGCGCCAGCAGCCAAGACTGGCAGCGCCAAGAGACCCAGTACTTC
TRBV12-3/TRBV12-4	few	TRBJ1-1	NA	CASSSTASVEAFF	TGTGCCAGCAGTAGTACAGCTTCCGTCGAAGCTTTCTTT
TRBV6-2/TRBV6-3	NA	TRBJ2-1	TRBD2	CATRPSGNYNEQFF	TGTGCCACCCGGCCTAGCGGAAATTACAATGAGCAGTTCTTC
TRBV25-1	many	TRBJ2-1	TRBD2	CASSESASGFCFF	TGTGCCAGCAGTGAATCTGCTAGCGGGTTTTGCTTCTTC
TRBV15	many	TRBJ1-6	NA	CATSSSYNSPLHF	TGTGCCACCTCCAGCTCCTATAATTCACCCCTCCACTTT
TRBV2	NA	TRBJ1-1	TRBD1	CATRGQQNTEAFF	TGTGCCACAAGGGGACAGCAGAACACTGAAGCTTTCTTT
TRBV20-1	few	TRBJ2-3	NA	CSARDPRADTQYF	TGCAGTGCTAGAGACCCGCGAGCAGATACGCAGTATTTT
TRBV4-3	NA	TRBJ1-3	NA	CASSQGPPGAGNTIYF	TGCGCCAGCAGCCAAGGACCACCAGGGGCTGGGAACACCATATATTTT
TRBV18	few	TRBJ2-1	TRBD1	CASSPRQGLYEQFF	TGTGCCAGCTCACCGCGACAGGGATTATATGAGCAGTTCTTC
TRBV12-3/TRBV12-4	few	TRBJ1-5	TRBD1	CASRRDRLNQPQHF	TGTGCCAGCAGAAGGGACAGGCTAAATCAGCCCCAGCATTTT
TRBV5-1	NA	TRBJ1-5	TRBD1	CASSLSTGEDQPQHF	TGCGCCAGCAGCTTAAGTACAGGGGAGGATCAGCCCCAGCATTTT
TRBV20-1	few	TRBJ1-2	NA	CSARQPLNYGYTF	TGCAGTGCTAGGCAGCCACTTAACTATGGCTACACCTTC
TRBV15	few	TRBJ1-2	NA	CATSRVLGMTIGYTF	TGTGCCACCAGCAGAGTCCTCGGGATGACTATTGGCTACACCTTC
TRBV24-1	many	TRBJ2-5	TRBD2	CATSDHGLAGQETQYF	TGTGCCACCAGTGATCACGGTTTAGCGGGACAAGAGACCCAGTACTTC
TRBV6-6	many	TRBJ2-5	TRBD2	CASSLGGLGAGETQYF	TGTGCCAGCAGTTTGGGGGGACTAGGAGCGGGCGAGACCCAGTACTTC
TRBV12-3/TRBV12-4	few	TRBJ1-2	TRBD1	CASSGNRGLGGYTF	TGTGCCAGCAGTGGCAACAGGGGGCTAGGTGGCTACACCTTC
TRBV12-3/TRBV12-4	many	TRBJ2-3	NA	CASSSRLLSQYF	TGTGCCAGCAGCTCACGACTCTTGAGTCAGTATTTT
TRBV29-1	few	TRBJ2-3	TRBD1	CSVTTGSVGDTQYF	TGCAGCGTGACGACAGGGTCGGTAGGAGATACGCAGTATTTT
TRBV7-2	few	TRBJ1-2	NA	CASSDRVMYGYTF	TGTGCCAGCAGCGACAGAGTCATGTATGGCTACACCTTC
TRBV4-2	few	TRBJ2-3	TRBD2	CASSQDWRGGYTDTQYF	TGTGCCAGCAGCCAAGATTGGCGGGGGGGATACACAGATACGCAGTATTTT
TRBV18	NA	TRBJ2-1	TRBD2	CASSRGGAANEQFF	TGTGCCAGCTCACGCGGGGGGGCGGCCAATGAGCAGTTCTTC
TRBV24-1	NA	TRBJ2-2	NA	CATSDPLMAGELFF	TGTGCCACCAGTGACCCCCTTATGGCCGGGGAGCTGTTTTTT
TRBV5-1	NA	TRBJ2-7	TRBD2	CASSLGRGYDAQYF	TGCGCCAGCAGCCTGGGGCGGGGGTACGACGCGCAGTACTTC
TRBV4-3	few	TRBJ2-2	NA	CASSQERSQGLSTGELFF	TGCGCCAGCAGCCAAGAACGGTCTCAAGGACTATCCACCGGGGAGCTGTTTTTT
TRBV5-6	many	TRBJ1-2	TRBD1	CASSWTGDNYGYTF	TGTGCCAGCAGCTGGACAGGGGACAACTATGGCTACACCTTC
TRBV19	NA	TRBJ1-5	TRBD1	CASTPGTGDQPQHF	TGTGCCAGTACTCCCGGGACAGGGGATCAGCCCCAGCATTTT
TRBV9	many	TRBJ2-1	TRBD2	CASSVGVGGEQFF	TGTGCCAGCAGCGTAGGCGTGGGGGGGGAGCAGTTCTTC
TRBV5-1	NA	TRBJ2-1	TRBD2	CASMGASGGAYNEQFF	TGCGCCAGCATGGGAGCTAGCGGGGGGGCCTACAATGAGCAGTTCTTC
TRBV5-1	many	TRBJ2-3	NA	CASSPTTDTQYF	TGCGCCAGCAGCCCGACCACAGATACGCAGTATTTT
TRBV7-3	NA	TRBJ2-3	NA	CASSILGGYTDTQYF	TGTGCCAGCAGCATACTCGGGGGCTACACAGATACGCAGTATTTT
TRBV14	NA	TRBJ2-5	NA	CASRRERGAKETQYF	TGTGCCAGCAGACGTGAACGGGGGGCTAAGGAGACCCAGTACTTC
TRBV29-1	few	TRBJ1-2	NA	CSASPGHYGYTF	TGCAGCGCCTCCCCAGGGCACTATGGCTACACCTTC
TRBV12-3/TRBV12-4	many	TRBJ2-7	NA	CASTRLTRGAYEQYF	TGTGCCAGCACCCGCCTCACGAGGGGTGCCTACGAGCAGTACTTC
TRBV7-9	NA	TRBJ2-3	TRBD1	CASSEAGQGAPF	TGTGCCAGCAGCGAAGCGGGACAGGGTGCCCCTTTT
TRBV4-2	NA	TRBJ2-3	TRBD2	CASSQPLAGGADTQYF	TGTGCCAGCAGCCAACCTCTAGCGGGGGGGGCAGATACGCAGTATTTT
TRBV27	NA	TRBJ2-6	TRBD2	CASLPSAGAGANVLTF	TGTGCCAGCCTACCGTCGGCGGGAGCTGGGGCCAACGTCCTGACTTTC